This T cell receptor (beta chain) originates from a study of T cell responses to AZD1222 COVID-19 vaccine. The CDR3 contains 15 residues. With V trimmed by 6 bases and J by 7 bases, 10 bases remained unmatched. CDR1 SNHLY and CDR2 FYNNEI come from the germline V gene. The table came from immunoSEQ multiplex PCR; TCRdb's copy has only in-frame clones and leaves some out. The table records about 110,000 clones, about 90% of them present only once. The sequence was collected from an adult in good health. This rearrangement joins TRBV2 to TRBJ1-3; 9 nucleotides match TRBD1. The sample in question was peripheral blood, obtained on day 0 of AZD1222 vaccination. The CDR3 bases are TGTGCCAGCAGCTACGTCGCCGGACAGGGGAACACCATATATTTT. Residues: CASSYVAGQGNTIYF. The full variable domain, in which reference TRBV2 and TRBJ1-3 provide the parts outside the CDR3, is EPEVTQTPSHQVTQMGQEVILRCVPISNHLYFYWYRQILGQKVEFLVSFYNNEISEKSEIFDDQFSVERPDGSNFTLKIRSTKLEDSAMYFCASSYVAGQGNTIYFGEGSWLTVV.